The 32 T cell receptor beta chains below come from one sample, sequenced in a study of identifying expanded T cells in peripheral blood. Sequenced by immunoSEQ multiplex PCR; TCRdb stores in-frame clones only, minus some. The sample lists roughly 100,000 clones, almost 90% occurring once. Specimen: blood. These receptors were taken from a person between 18 and 75 years old in good health.

This clone was counted a single time. This rearrangement joins TRBV15 to TRBJ2-3, with 13 bases lining up with TRBD2. V was clipped by 8 bases and J by 4 bases; unmatched bases: 6. The CDR3 is made up of 15 amino acids. Germline V lookup: CDR1 LNHNV, CDR2 YYDKDF (reference sequence). The CDR3, as DNA: TGTGCCACCGGAACTAGCGGGGGGGCCTCAGATACGCAGTATTTT. It yields the protein CATGTSGGASDTQYF.

The CDR3: CASSSGTAETQYF. In DNA, the CDR3 is TGTGCCAGCAGTTCCGGGACAGCAGAGACCCAGTACTTC. The gene calls are TRBV28 and TRBJ2-5, with 7 bases matching TRBD1. Unmatched junction bases numbered 3, after V lost 4 bases and J lost 4 bases. The CDR3 spans 13 residues. Germline assignment: CDR1 MDHEN and CDR2 SYDVKM.

J is TRBJ1-4 and V is TRBV5-1, with 7 bases aligning to TRBD1. The CDR3 contains 16 residues. Losses at the gene ends were 5 bases for V and 4 bases for J; bases not matched to a gene: 11. Germline V gives CDR1 SGHRS, CDR2 YFSETQ. The CDR3 region has the DNA TGCGCCAGCAGGAAGCTGACAGGGACCGGTAATGAAAAACTGTTTTTT. Encoded protein: CASRKLTGTGNEKLFF.

CDR3 coding DNA: TGTGCCAGCAGCTTAGGGGCAGGAGCTAGCGAGCAGTACTTC. Protein product: CASSLGAGASEQYF. This chain uses TRBV7-9 with TRBJ2-7; D is uncertain. Trimming removed 1 base at V and 6 bases at J, with 13 bases between. Per the germline V gene, CDR1 is SEHNR and CDR2 is FQNEAQ (reference sequence). The CDR3 sequence is 14 residues long. Complete variable domain (other parts from reference TRBV7-9 and TRBJ2-7): DTGVSQNPRHKITKRGQNVTFRCDPISEHNRLYWYRQTLGQGPEFLTYFQNEAQLEKSRLLSDRFSAERPKGSFSTLEIQRTEQGDSAMYLCASSLGAGASEQYFGPGTRLTVT.

V is TRBV27 and J is TRBJ2-1, with 8 bases lining up with TRBD1. The CDR3 runs to 16 residues. Trimming took 3 bases from V and 5 from J; bases not matched to a gene: 9. Germline V gene lookup returns CDR1 MNHEY and CDR2 SMNVEV (reference sequence). DNA of the CDR3: TGTGCCAGCAGTTTGCAGGGGGACAGGATAAACAATGAGCAGTTCTTC. This gives the protein CASSLQGDRINNEQFF.

CDR3 sequence reads: CASSRIGTEAFF. In nucleotides, the CDR3 is TGTGCCAGCAGCCGAATTGGCACTGAAGCTTTCTTT. The chain employs TRBV28 and TRBJ1-1; no clear D. The ends were cut back, 6 bases at V and 4 bases at J, with 9 bases in the middle. Germline V CDR1 and CDR2: MDHEN, SYDVKM. This CDR3 comprises 12 residues.

The chain employs TRBV2 and TRBJ1-5; the match to TRBD1 covers 7 bases. Germline-derived CDR1 and CDR2 are SNHLY and FYNNEI. The trim removed 5 bases at V and 3 bases at J, leaving 7 bases unmatched. The length of the CDR3 is 15 residues. The CDR3 nucleotides read TGTGCCAGCAGTTCCGGGACAGCACTCAATCAGCCCCAGCATTTT. It encodes CASSSGTALNQPQHF.

V is TRBV2 and J is TRBJ2-7; the match to TRBD2 covers 10 bases. This CDR3 is 15 amino acids long. V gave up 6 bases and J gave up 3 bases; unmatched junction bases: 8. CDR1 SNHLY and CDR2 FYNNEI come from the germline V gene. CDR3 DNA sequence: TGTGCCAGCAGGCCTAGCGGGAGCCGGCTCTACGAGCAGTACTTC. Residues: CASRPSGSRLYEQYF.

The chain has TRBV7-3 and TRBJ2-1; 11 bases agree with TRBD2. CDR1 SGHTA and CDR2 FQGTGA come from the germline V gene. CDR3 length: 16 amino acids. With 4 bases clipped from V and 4 bases from J, the junction kept 6 bases outside the gene matches. CDR3: CASSSMGLAEYNEQFF. The CDR3 nucleotides are TGTGCCAGCAGCTCGATGGGACTAGCGGAGTACAATGAGCAGTTCTTC.

The gene calls are TRBV5-1 and TRBJ2-3, with a possible D match to TRBD2 (7 bases). The germline CDR1 and CDR2 sequences are SGHRS and YFSETQ. Trimming removed 4 bases from V and 4 bases from J, with 16 bases in between. The CDR3 consists of 15 residues. The CDR3 bases are TGCGCCAGCAGCATACCCGTCGGGGGGCCAGATACGCAGTATTTT. Translated, it gives CASSIPVGGPDTQYF.

As for this clone: Additional DNA sequences in this sample encode the identical CDR3. The chain couples TRBV27 to TRBJ2-3; no clear D. With 6 bases removed from V and 4 bases from J, the gap between germline ends came to 8 bases. Looked up from germline, CDR1 is MNHEY and CDR2 is SMNVEV (reference sequence). This CDR3 is 12 amino acids long. This CDR3 reads CASSLSADTQYF. The CDR3 bases are TGTGCCAGCAGCCTCTCGGCAGATACGCAGTATTTT.

The J gene is TRBJ2-6, the V gene TRBV6-1; D remains unclear. The CDR3 consists of 13 residues. Germline loops: CDR1 MNHNS, CDR2 SASEGT. Trimming took off 4 bases at V and 3 bases at J, with 4 bases between the two ends. Written as DNA, the CDR3 is TGTGCCAGCAGTGGGGTTGGGGCCAACGTCCTGACTTTC. Protein: CASSGVGANVLTF.

The CDR3, as DNA: TGTGCCAGCAGCCGTTATCTCCGTAACACCGGGGAGCTGTTTTTT. Encoded protein: CASSRYLRNTGELFF. This chain uses TRBV5-5 with TRBJ2-2, with D hard to call. The V and J ends lost 4 bases and 2 bases respectively, with 12 bases between them. The CDR3 extends over 15 amino acids. Per the germline V gene, CDR1 is SGHKS and CDR2 is YYEKEE (reference sequence).

This clone has a single count. This chain connects TRBV30 to TRBJ1-4; the D is unclear. Deletions cut 7 bases from V and 5 bases from J, with 17 bases between. In germline, CDR1 is GTSNPN, CDR2 SVGIG (reference sequence). This CDR3 has 14 amino acids. The CDR3 spells CALTPAGLNEKLFF. CDR3 nucleotides: TGTGCCTTGACACCAGCCGGTTTGAATGAAAAACTGTTTTTT.

The rearrangement joins TRBV28 to TRBJ2-7; D possibly corresponds to TRBD1 (6 bases). With 3 bases removed from V and 3 bases from J, the gap between germline ends came to 9 bases. CDR3 size: 13 residues. Germline values: CDR1 MDHEN, CDR2 SYDVKM. Here the CDR3 reads CASSFGQFYEQYF. The CDR3 coding sequence is TGTGCCAGCAGTTTCGGACAGTTCTACGAGCAGTACTTC.

The chain combines TRBV11-2 with TRBJ2-3, with 13 nucleotides matching TRBD2. The germline CDR1 and CDR2 sequences are SGHAT and FQNNGV. The CDR3 has 17 residues. Trimming cost V 5 bases and J 1 base; bases outside gene matches: 6. Here the CDR3 DNA reads TGTGCCAGCAGCCAAGGACTAGCGGGAGCGGGCACAGATACGCAGTATTTT. Encoded protein: CASSQGLAGAGTDTQYF. Looking up the rest from reference TRBV11-2 and TRBJ2-3 gives the full variable domain: EAGVAQSPRYKIIEKRQSVAFWCNPISGHATLYWYQQILGQGPKLLIQFQNNGVVDDSQLPKDRFSAERLKGVDSTLKIQPAKLEDSAVYLCASSQGLAGAGTDTQYFGPGTRLTVL.

V and J are TRBV15 and TRBJ1-1; D gene ambiguous. The CDR3 covers 12 residues. CDR1 is LNHNV and CDR2 is YYDKDF in the germline V gene (reference sequence). V was clipped by 0 bases and J by 1 base, with 0 bases between them. The CDR3 nucleotides read TGTGCCACCAGCAGAGAGAACACTGAAGCTTTCTTT. Translating gives CATSRENTEAFF. The complete variable domain, with remaining parts taken from reference TRBV15 and TRBJ1-1, reads DAMVIQNPRYQVTQFGKPVTLSCSQTLNHNVMYWYQQKSSQAPKLLFHYYDKDFNNEADTPDNFQSRRPNTSFCFLDIRSPGLGDTAMYLCATSRENTEAFFGQGTRLTVV.

The chain employs TRBV18 and TRBJ1-2, with 7 bases matching TRBD1. Germline loops: CDR1 KGHSH, CDR2 LQKENI. The CDR3 is 17 amino acids. V lost 3 bases to trimming and J lost 0 bases; unmatched junction nucleotides: 10. The DNA for the CDR3 is TGTGCCAGCTCACCTACCTCCGGGACAGCAACTAACTATGGCTACACCTTC. Translated, it gives CASSPTSGTATNYGYTF.

This clone showed up just once. The chain combines TRBV5-4 with TRBJ2-6; possible D gene TRBD1, 5 bases. The V end was cut by 6 bases, the J end by 4 bases, with 17 bases between. The germline V gene has CDR1 SGHNT and CDR2 YYREEE (reference sequence). The CDR3 length is 16 residues. Here the CDR3 reads CASTLGGALGANVLTF. The CDR3 nucleotides are TGTGCCAGCACCCTAGGTGGGGCGCTCGGGGCCAACGTCCTGACTTTC. Looking up the rest from reference TRBV5-4 and TRBJ2-6 gives the full variable domain: ETGVTQSPTHLIKTRGQQVTLRCSSQSGHNTVSWYQQALGQGPQFIFQYYREEENGRGNFPPRFSGLQFPNYSSELNVNALELDDSALYLCASTLGGALGANVLTFGAGSRLTVL.

J is TRBJ2-7 and V is TRBV20-1, with a tentative D call TRBD1 (6 bases). CDR1 and CDR2 (germline): DFQATT, SNEGSKA (reference sequence). The CDR3 sequence is 11 residues long. The ends were cut back, 6 bases at V and 4 bases at J, with 10 bases in the middle. The CDR3 here is CSAQQGYEQYF. The CDR3 coding sequence is TGCAGTGCACAACAGGGTTACGAGCAGTACTTC.

The chain employs TRBV5-1 and TRBJ1-6; D gene uncertain. Trimming stripped 6 bases from V and 5 bases from J, with 12 bases between. Germline V gives CDR1 SGHRS, CDR2 YFSETQ. This CDR3 has 14 residues. The CDR3 sequence is CASKGLSNNSPLHF. For the CDR3, the DNA is TGCGCCAGCAAGGGTCTATCGAATAATTCACCCCTCCACTTT.

The V gene is TRBV6-1, the J gene TRBJ2-7, with D maybe TRBD1 (5 bases). The CDR3 consists of 14 residues. Between the trimmed V and J ends, which lost 0 bases and 8 bases, there was a span of 14 bases. Germline V CDR1 and CDR2: MNHNS, SASEGT. The CDR3 spells CASSEAVDMGKQYF. As DNA, the CDR3 is TGTGCCAGCAGTGAAGCGGTGGACATGGGCAAGCAGTACTTC.

The chain recombines TRBV9 with TRBJ1-5, with D uncertain. The germline gives CDR1 SGDLS, CDR2 YYNGEE. Deletions cut 4 bases from V and 0 bases from J, with 14 bases between. The CDR3 totals 16 residues. In DNA, the CDR3 is TGTGCCAGCAGCCCCGGCAGTAGCAATAGCAATCAGCCCCAGCATTTT. Its translation: CASSPGSSNSNQPQHF.

V and J are TRBV30 and TRBJ1-6; no clear D gene. The germline CDR1 and CDR2 sequences are GTSNPN and SVGIG (reference sequence). The CDR3 runs to 12 residues. The V and J ends lost 3 bases and 14 bases respectively, with 14 bases between them. Here the CDR3 reads CAWSGLDSALHF. The CDR3 bases are TGTGCCTGGAGCGGGTTGGATTCGGCCCTCCACTTT.

The chain links TRBV7-2 to TRBJ2-7; no reliable D call. V shed 2 bases and J shed 2 bases, with 10 bases lying between them. In germline, CDR1 is SGHTA, CDR2 FQGNSA. The CDR3 sequence is 14 residues long. CDR3 in amino acids: CASSLRPTAYEQYF. Written as DNA, the CDR3 is TGTGCCAGCAGCTTAAGACCCACGGCCTACGAGCAGTACTTC.

The V call is TRBV30, the J call TRBJ1-5, with a tentative D call TRBD1 (6 bases). Germline values: CDR1 GTSNPN, CDR2 SVGIG (reference sequence). The CDR3 sequence is 14 residues long. Trimming pared 3 bases from V and 5 bases from J, leaving 14 bases between. CDR3 coding DNA: TGTGCCTGGAGCCTCGGACAGTTGGATCAGCCCCAGCATTTT. Its translation is CAWSLGQLDQPQHF.

This clone occurred a few times. The chain combines TRBV10-1 with TRBJ1-3; D is perhaps TRBD1 (5 bases). The germline V gene encodes CDR1 WNHNN and CDR2 SYGVQD (reference sequence). The CDR3 sequence is 14 residues long. V lost 8 bases, J lost 0 bases, and 11 bases lay in between. CDR3 bases: TGCGCCAGCTCCCCGGGGGGCTCTGGAAACACCATATATTTT. It codes for CASSPGGSGNTIYF.

This clone was detected a few times. The V and J genes are TRBV4-1 and TRBJ2-1; D is uncertain. The germline gives CDR1 MGHRA, CDR2 YSYEKL. V was shortened by 4 bases and J by 1 base, with 11 bases between the two germline ends. This CDR3 is built from 15 residues. Here the CDR3 reads CASSREGMSYNEQFF. The DNA of the CDR3 is TGCGCCAGCAGCCGGGAAGGGATGTCCTACAATGAGCAGTTCTTC.

The chain combines TRBV7-8 with TRBJ1-5; D is possibly TRBD1 (6 bases). The CDR3 spans 16 residues. Trimming cost V 7 bases and J 2 bases, with 18 bases left between them. CDR1 and CDR2 from the germline V gene are SGHVS and FQNEAQ. The CDR3 coding sequence is TGTGCCAGCAACCCCGCGGCGGGGGGCGGCAATCAGCCCCAGCATTTT. This encodes CASNPAAGGGNQPQHF.

J is TRBJ2-7 and V is TRBV9; D possibly corresponds to TRBD2 (5 bases). V lost 7 bases and J lost 0, with 17 bases in between. CDR3 length: 15 residues. Germline assignment: CDR1 SGDLS and CDR2 YYNGEE. The chain's CDR3 is CASSEGFTSSYEQYF. CDR3 sequence (DNA): TGTGCCAGCTCCGAGGGATTCACGAGCTCCTACGAGCAGTACTTC.

The chain links TRBV5-4 to TRBJ2-3; no definite D call. This CDR3 has 13 residues. Germline values: CDR1 SGHNT, CDR2 YYREEE (reference sequence). Trimming took off 1 base at V and 3 bases at J, with 6 bases between the two ends. The CDR3 DNA is TGTGCCAGCAGCTTGTGGGTTACAGATACGCAGTATTTT. Encoded protein: CASSLWVTDTQYF.

This clone was counted a single time. The V and J genes are TRBV28 and TRBJ1-4; D not resolved. The CDR3 is 12 residues long. Germline V gene sequence: CDR1 MDHEN, CDR2 SYDVKM. The ends were cut back, 3 bases at V and 8 bases at J, with 7 bases in the middle. Written as DNA, the CDR3 is TGTGCCAGCAGTTTGAATGTGGAAAAACTGTTTTTT. Residues: CASSLNVEKLFF.